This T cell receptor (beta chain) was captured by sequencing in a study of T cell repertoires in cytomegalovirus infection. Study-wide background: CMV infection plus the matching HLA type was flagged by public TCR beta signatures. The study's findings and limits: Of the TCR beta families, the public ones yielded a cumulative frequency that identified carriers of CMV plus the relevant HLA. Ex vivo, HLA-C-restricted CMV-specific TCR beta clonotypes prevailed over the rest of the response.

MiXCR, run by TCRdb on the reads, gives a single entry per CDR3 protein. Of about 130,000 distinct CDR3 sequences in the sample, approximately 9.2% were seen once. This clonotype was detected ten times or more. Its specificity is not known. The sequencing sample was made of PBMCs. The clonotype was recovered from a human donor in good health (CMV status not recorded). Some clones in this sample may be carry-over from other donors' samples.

The CDR3, as DNA: TGTGCCAGCAGCTTACGGGCGGCCCAGCCGGGGTTGGAGACTGAAGCTTTCTTT. Translating it yields CASSLRAAQPGLETEAFF. The V and J genes are TRBV7-9 and TRBJ1-1; D is uncertain. The CDR3 totals 18 residues. Trimming left V 2 bases short and J 5 bases short, with 24 bases between. From germline, CDR1 is SEHNR and CDR2 FQNEAQ (reference sequence).